This passage covers 18 T cell receptor beta chains from one sample sequenced in a study of beta chain features in type 1 diabetes. Expressed TCRB transcripts were sequenced because the isolated RNA had all been reverse transcribed beforehand. Some clones are missing from TCRdb's copy, which holds only in-frame ones; the method was immunoSEQ multiplex PCR. The sample includes fewer than 400,000 clones, under 8.5% of them seen just once. Sample: central memory CD4+ T cells from blood. The receptors come from a woman aged 18-29 years in good health.

J is TRBJ1-2 and V is TRBV10-3, with D possibly being TRBD1 (5 bases). The CDR3 sequence is 17 residues long. Germline CDR1 and CDR2: ENHRY and SYGVKD. Trimming took 0 bases from V and 3 from J, leaving 17 bases between them. CDR3 nucleotides: TGTGCCATCAGTGAGTCGTCAGGCAGGGCCGGGGACTATGGCTACACCTTC. As protein: CAISESSGRAGDYGYTF.

The table lists this clone with a few counts. The chain is built from TRBV19 and TRBJ1-3; no reliable D call. V lost 6 bases and J lost 0, with 12 bases in between. In germline, CDR1 is LNHDA, CDR2 SQIVND (reference sequence). This CDR3 is built from 15 residues. Here the CDR3 DNA reads TGTGCCAGTAGGAGCGGCAGCGCCTCTGGAAACACCATATATTTT. Translated, it gives CASRSGSASGNTIYF. Full variable domain (missing parts from reference TRBV19 and TRBJ1-3): DGGITQSPKYLFRKEGQNVTLSCEQNLNHDAMYWYRQDPGQGLRLIYYSQIVNDFQKGDIAEGYSVSREKKESFPLTVTSAQKNPTAFYLCASRSGSASGNTIYFGEGSWLTVV.

A few counts support this clone. The chain joins TRBV29-1 to TRBJ2-3; 14 bases are shared with TRBD2. V lost 7 bases and J lost 1; bases outside the gene matches: 13. The CDR3 has 18 residues. The germline V gene has CDR1 SQVTM and CDR2 ANQGSEA. The chain's CDR3 is CSANRGLAGAGGTDTQYF. CDR3 nucleotide sequence: TGCAGCGCCAACAGGGGACTAGCGGGAGCTGGGGGCACAGATACGCAGTATTTT.

The table lists this clone with a few counts. V gene TRBV9 combines with J gene TRBJ2-2; no reliable D call. Trimming took 4 bases from V and 2 from J, leaving 9 bases between them. The CDR3 runs to 14 residues. CDR1 is SGDLS, CDR2 YYNGEE, per germline. In nucleotides, the CDR3 is TGTGCCAGCAGCCCCCGTACCAACACCGGGGAGCTGTTTTTT. It is translated as CASSPRTNTGELFF. The whole variable domain, filled in from reference TRBV9 and TRBJ2-2, reads DSGVTQTPKHLITATGQRVTLRCSPRSGDLSVYWYQQSLDQGLQFLIQYYNGEERAKGNILERFSAQQFPDLHSELNLSSLELGDSALYFCASSPRTNTGELFFGEGSRLTVL.

The table lists this clone with a few counts. The chain couples TRBV7-2 to TRBJ2-1; TRBD2 matches 14 bases. The CDR3 runs 17 residues. Germline CDR1 is SGHTA and CDR2 is FQGNSA. V shed 5 bases, J shed 5 bases, and the junction held 8 bases outside the gene matches. This chain's CDR3 is CASSQTSGRAINNEQFF. CDR3 nucleotide sequence: TGTGCCAGCAGCCAGACTAGCGGGAGGGCTATAAACAATGAGCAGTTCTTC.

This clone was counted ten times or more. V gene TRBV7-2 combines with J gene TRBJ2-1; 11 bases are a match to TRBD2. The CDR3 covers 15 residues. The V and J ends lost 5 bases and 9 bases, in that order; junction bases with no gene match: 9. Germline CDR1 reads SGHTA; CDR2 reads FQGNSA. The CDR3 here is CASSPTSGEFLEQFF. CDR3 bases: TGTGCCAGCAGCCCGACTAGCGGGGAATTTCTTGAGCAGTTCTTC.

There are a few counts of this clone. The chain carries TRBV20-1 and TRBJ2-7; D is undetermined. The ends were cut back, 6 bases at V and 7 bases at J, with 10 bases in the middle. The CDR3 has 10 residues. CDR1 is DFQATT, CDR2 SNEGSKA, per germline (reference sequence). The CDR3 nucleotides are TGCAGTGCCCTCTTCCAAGAGCAGTACTTC. This gives the protein CSALFQEQYF.

This sequence joins TRBV13 and TRBJ2-5; D gene ambiguous. The length of the CDR3 is 13 residues. Trimming removed 0 bases from V and 2 bases from J, with 4 bases in between. CDR1 and CDR2 from the germline V gene are PRHDT and FYEKMQ (reference sequence). The CDR3: CASSLGPQETQYF. In nucleotides, the CDR3 is TGTGCCAGCAGCTTAGGTCCTCAAGAGACCCAGTACTTC.

This chain uses TRBV20-1 with TRBJ1-1; D is undetermined. Trimming took off 6 bases at V and 5 bases at J, with 10 bases between the two ends. The length of the CDR3 is 11 residues. The germline gives CDR1 DFQATT, CDR2 SNEGSKA (reference sequence). The CDR3 DNA sequence: TGCAGTGCCCCACAGTTTACTGAAGCTTTCTTT. It yields the protein CSAPQFTEAFF.

V usage is TRBV7-2 and J usage is TRBJ2-3, with D possibly being TRBD1 (6 bases). The germline V gene encodes CDR1 SGHTA and CDR2 FQGNSA. Trimming removed 4 bases at V and 9 bases at J, with 8 bases between. The CDR3 length is 11 residues. The CDR3 nucleotides read TGTGCCAGCAGCTCCGACAGGACGCAGTATTTT. Its translation: CASSSDRTQYF.

The V call is TRBV28, the J call TRBJ2-2; D tentatively fits TRBD1 or TRBD2 (5 bases each). This CDR3 is built from 11 residues. Trimming shortened V by 4 bases and J by 13 bases, and 10 bases separated the two germline ends. Looked up from germline, CDR1 is MDHEN and CDR2 is SYDVKM. CDR3 region: CASSSRGGLFF. The DNA of the CDR3 is TGTGCCAGCAGTTCCCGGGGCGGGCTGTTTTTT.

This clone has a count of ten or more. The rearrangement uses TRBV7-2 and TRBJ2-7, with unresolved D. V lost 4 bases and J lost 5, with 12 bases in between. Germline V gene lookup returns CDR1 SGHTA and CDR2 FQGNSA. This CDR3 region has 13 residues. The CDR3 DNA is TGTGCCAGCAGCTCCGACCCCTGGAACGAGCAGTACTTC. It is translated as CASSSDPWNEQYF.

The V call is TRBV7-2, the J call TRBJ2-2, with 8 nucleotides matching TRBD2. Per the germline V gene, CDR1 is SGHTA and CDR2 is FQGNSA. J gave up 7 bases and V 5 bases, and 12 bases lay outside the gene matches. CDR3 length: 16 amino acids. CDR3 in DNA: TGTGCCAGCAGCCGTCCCGGGACTAGGGGGGTCGGGGAGCTGTTTTTT. Amino acid sequence: CASSRPGTRGVGELFF.

This clone has just a few counts. The J gene is TRBJ2-3, the V gene TRBV2; a possible D gene is TRBD2 (6 bases). V gave up 6 bases and J gave up 4 bases, with 11 bases separating them. The germline CDR1 and CDR2 sequences are SNHLY and FYNNEI. The CDR3 is 13 amino acids. This CDR3 reads CASRRDLADTQYF. CDR3 nucleotide sequence: TGTGCCAGCAGGCGGGACCTGGCAGATACGCAGTATTTT.

This clone was observed many times. This chain joins TRBV28 and TRBJ2-4, with D possibly matching TRBD1 (5 bases). The CDR3 extends over 16 amino acids. The V end lost 5 bases, the J end lost 1 base, and 15 bases lay between the germline ends. Looked up from germline, CDR1 is MDHEN and CDR2 is SYDVKM. CDR3 protein: CASSLPGFGAKNIQYF. In DNA form, the CDR3 reads TGTGCCAGCAGTCTCCCAGGGTTTGGGGCCAAAAACATTCAGTACTTC. Full variable domain (remainder filled in from reference TRBV28 and TRBJ2-4): DVKVTQSSRYLVKRTGEKVFLECVQDMDHENMFWYRQDPGLGLRLIYFSYDVKMKEKGDIPEGYSVSREKKERFSLILESASTNQTSMYLCASSLPGFGAKNIQYFGAGTRLSVL.

This rearrangement joins TRBV19 to TRBJ2-2; 7 bases line up with TRBD1. The CDR3 sequence is 14 residues long. The J segment lost 6 bases and the V segment lost 10 bases, leaving 11 bases of the junction unmatched. The germline V gene has CDR1 LNHDA and CDR2 SQIVND (reference sequence). This CDR3 is CATSGQAFSGELFF. The CDR3 DNA reads as TGTGCCACTTCAGGACAGGCCTTTTCCGGGGAGCTGTTTTTT.

V gene TRBV15 combines with J gene TRBJ2-2; TRBD1 might be the D (5 bases). CDR3 length: 12 amino acids. V lost 8 bases and J 6 bases, leaving 10 bases between the germline ends. Germline V gives CDR1 LNHNV, CDR2 YYDKDF (reference sequence). CDR3 coding DNA: TGTGCCACCGGCTGGGGCCCCGGGGAGCTGTTTTTT. Protein product: CATGWGPGELFF.

In its sample, this clone was seen a few times. The chain combines TRBV9 with TRBJ2-7; TRBD1 matches 7 bases. Germline V gives CDR1 SGDLS, CDR2 YYNGEE. V shed 1 base, J shed 2 bases, and the junction held 9 bases outside the gene matches. The CDR3 consists of 16 residues. CDR3 loop: CASSVNARDSTYEQYF. CDR3 nucleotides: TGTGCCAGCAGCGTAAACGCGAGGGACAGTACCTACGAGCAGTACTTC.